Reported below is one TCR beta chain. Its antigen is still unknown. The CDR3 totals 13 residues. After removal of 6 bases from V and 2 bases from J, the junction contained 2 bases not matched to a gene. From germline, CDR1 is LNHDA and CDR2 SQIVND (reference sequence). The assay was immunoSEQ multiplex PCR, and TCRdb's table has in-frame clones only and misses some. The profile shows about 12,000 clones, roughly four fifths of them singletons. This sample stems from a study of tumor-infiltrating lymphocytes in localized non-small cell lung cancer. Study-level information: Patients included smokers and never-smokers with various histologies, some sampled after neoadjuvant chemotherapy. From each patient, both tumor and uninvolved lung, non-adjacent to tumor, were sampled. Regarding the study as a whole: TCRbeta sequencing showed higher T cell infiltration in tumors than uninvolved lung. Each assay used a separate piece of the same tissue.

Input material: uninvolved lung tissue not adjacent to the tumor. This TCR was recovered from a human donor with non-small cell lung cancer. The chain couples TRBV19 to TRBJ2-7, with TRBD1 identical over 9 bases. CDR3 in DNA: TGTGCCAGTAGCGGACAGGGGACCTACGAGCAGTACTTC. Its translation: CASSGQGTYEQYF.